The entry that follows covers one T cell receptor (beta chain) sequence. Antigen: not known. TCRdb's table, derived via immunoSEQ multiplex PCR, lists solely in-frame clones and lacks some. The sample has roughly 26,000 clones; around 85% are singletons. The data belong to a study of T cells in localized non-small cell lung cancer. Study outcomes and limitations: In adjacent lung appeared a median around 55 of the top 100 tumor clones. Increased T cell density in blood showed an association with longer overall survival. Uninvolved nearby lung showed the greatest T cell clonality, exceeding that found in tumor.

The germline V gene encodes CDR1 SGHDT and CDR2 YYEEEE. Trimming stripped 4 bases from V and 4 bases from J, with 18 bases between. The CDR3 length is 16 residues. The gene calls are TRBV5-6 and TRBJ1-5, with a possible D match to TRBD1 (5 bases). The receptor was derived from a female donor over 55 with stage II squamous cell lung carcinoma. The source was peripheral blood, collected before any cancer treatment. CDR3 nucleotides: TGTGCCAGCAGCCCATGGGGACTCCGAGGAAATCAGCCCCAGCATTTT. Translation gives CASSPWGLRGNQPQHF.